Each of the 25 T cell receptor beta chains below was sequenced from the same sample in a study of cytomegalovirus exposure and HLA in healthy donors. PCR involved 60 Vbeta and 13 Jbeta primers. Some clones are missing from TCRdb's copy, which holds only in-frame ones; the method was immunoSEQ multiplex PCR. The sample holds more than 150,000 clones, 70% to 90% seen once. The sequencing sample was made of PBMCs. The receptors originated from a woman younger than 35 in good health and CMV-seronegative.

This clone was counted only a few times. The V gene is TRBV5-6, the J gene TRBJ1-2; 9 nucleotides match TRBD1. CDR3 length: 14 residues. Unmatched junction bases numbered 3, after V lost 1 base and J lost 5 bases. Germline V lookup: CDR1 SGHDT, CDR2 YYEEEE. CDR3 residues: CASSLYGTGYGYTF. The CDR3 nucleotides read TGTGCCAGCAGCTTGTATGGGACAGGGTATGGCTACACCTTC.

The V and J genes are TRBV6-6 and TRBJ1-1; D gene uncertain. V lost 2 bases and J lost 5, with 12 bases in between. This CDR3 has 14 amino acids. CDR1 is MNHNY and CDR2 is SVGAGI in the germline V gene (reference sequence). CDR3 sequence: CASSYQASRTEAFF. The CDR3 region has the DNA TGTGCCAGCAGTTACCAGGCCAGTAGGACTGAAGCTTTCTTT.

The rearrangement uses TRBV7-9 and TRBJ1-2, with D maybe TRBD1 (6 bases). Trimming left V 5 bases short and J 7 bases short, with 29 bases between. From germline, CDR1 is SEHNR and CDR2 FQNEAQ (reference sequence). This CDR3 region has 18 residues. CDR3 coding DNA: TGTGCCAGCAGCCCCTATTTCAAGAGGCAGGGGAAGTTGGGTGGCTACACCTTC. Translated: CASSPYFKRQGKLGGYTF.

V is TRBV12-2 and J is TRBJ1-5. TRBV12-2 has pseudogene status. The CDR3 is 13 residues long. CDR3 in amino acids: CASRLGGNQPQHF. CDR3 DNA sequence: TGTGCAAGTCGCTTGGGGGGAAATCAGCCCCAGCATTTT.

J is TRBJ1-2 and V is TRBV25-1, with D maybe TRBD1 (5 bases). Germline CDR1 MGHDK, CDR2 SYGVNS. The CDR3 covers 14 residues. Between the trimmed V and J ends, which lost 4 bases and 8 bases, there was a span of 17 bases. The CDR3 bases are TGTGCCAGCAGTGCAACGACAGTAAAAGGAGGCTACACCTTC. As protein: CASSATTVKGGYTF.

The chain links TRBV12-5 to TRBJ1-1, with D perhaps TRBD1 (5 bases). The V gene lost 4 bases and the J gene lost 10 bases, with 25 bases spanning the gap. Germline assignment: CDR1 LGHNT and CDR2 FRNRAP. The CDR3 has 16 residues. The CDR3 DNA reads TGTGCTAGTGGTTCCTCCGGGGGAAGGGCCTTACTTGGAGCTTTCTTT. Amino acids: CASGSSGGRALLGAFF.

A few counts support this clone. The chain links TRBV4-1 to TRBJ2-7; 7 nucleotides match TRBD2. The CDR3 is 16 residues long. Germline V gene lookup returns CDR1 MGHRA and CDR2 YSYEKL. V lost 0 bases to trimming and J lost 3 bases; unmatched junction nucleotides: 8. The CDR3, as DNA: TGCGCCAGCAGCCAAGACGGAGCGGGGAGCATCTACGAGCAGTACTTC. Its protein product is CASSQDGAGSIYEQYF.

This CDR3 is CAWSPSGDREQYF. CDR3 bases: TGTGCCTGGAGTCCCTCAGGGGACCGCGAGCAGTACTTC. The chain carries TRBV30 and TRBJ2-7; perhaps TRBD1 as D (6 bases). Trimming stripped 2 bases from V and 6 bases from J, with 14 bases between. The length of the CDR3 is 13 residues. Germline loops: CDR1 GTSNPN, CDR2 SVGIG (reference sequence).

This clone occurred once. The genes are TRBV5-1 and TRBJ1-3; D gene ambiguous. The CDR3 spans 12 residues. Trimming removed 4 bases from V and 4 bases from J, with 6 bases in between. The V gene's germline CDR1 is SGHRS and CDR2 YFSETQ. The CDR3 DNA is TGCGCCAGCAGCCCTCCCGGAAACACCATATATTTT. Its translation: CASSPPGNTIYF.

The gene calls are TRBV5-1 and TRBJ2-7, with 7 bases fitting TRBD1. Germline CDR1 and CDR2: SGHRS and YFSETQ. Trimming took 2 bases from V and 2 from J; bases not matched to a gene: 13. This CDR3 is built from 17 residues. For the CDR3, the DNA is TGCGCCAGCAGCTTCGGGACCGACCGGGACAGAGCCTACGAGCAGTACTTC. Amino acid sequence: CASSFGTDRDRAYEQYF.

The rearrangement uses TRBV5-1 and TRBJ1-4; the D gene is possibly TRBD1 (5 bases). This CDR3 is 16 amino acids long. V was trimmed by 4 bases and J by 6 bases, leaving 19 bases between them. CDR1 is SGHRS and CDR2 is YFSETQ in the germline V gene. The DNA of the CDR3 is TGCGCCAGCAGCACCGGTGCCAGCTTAGGGGATGAAAAACTGTTTTTT. This codes for CASSTGASLGDEKLFF.

The chain recombines TRBV7-8 with TRBJ2-1, with D hard to call. The CDR3 spans 13 residues. Trimming pared 1 base from V and 9 bases from J, leaving 10 bases between. Germline CDR1 reads SGHVS; CDR2 reads FQNEAQ. The CDR3 DNA reads TGTGCCAGCAGCTTAGAAAAATCGGGTGAGCAGTTCTTC. Protein: CASSLEKSGEQFF. Full variable domain (remainder filled in from reference TRBV7-8 and TRBJ2-1): GAGVSQSPRYKVAKRGQDVALRCDPISGHVSLFWYQQALGQGPEFLTYFQNEAQLDKSGLPSDRFFAERPEGSVSTLKIQRTQQEDSAVYLCASSLEKSGEQFFGPGTRLTVL.

J is TRBJ2-5 and V is TRBV7-9; 9 nucleotides align to TRBD2. Germline V gene sequence: CDR1 SEHNR, CDR2 FQNEAQ (reference sequence). The CDR3 runs 19 residues. V dropped 0 bases and J dropped 5; count of bases not matched to a gene: 16. CDR3 sequence (DNA): TGTGCCAGCAGCTTAGCACCAGCGGCTAGCGGGGAGTCATTCGAGACCCAGTACTTC. This encodes CASSLAPAASGESFETQYF.

The chain carries TRBV28 and TRBJ1-6, with TRBD1 as a possible D gene (5 bases). The germline CDR1 and CDR2 sequences are MDHEN and SYDVKM. The length of the CDR3 is 13 residues. The germline V and J ends were trimmed by 3 bases and 10 bases, with 10 bases remaining between them. CDR3 in amino acids: CASSLGGISPLHF. The CDR3 coding sequence is TGTGCCAGCAGTTTGGGGGGTATCTCACCCCTCCACTTT. Based on the CDR3 plus reference TRBV28 and TRBJ1-6, the full variable domain is DVKVTQSSRYLVKRTGEKVFLECVQDMDHENMFWYRQDPGLGLRLIYFSYDVKMKEKGDIPEGYSVSREKKERFSLILESASTNQTSMYLCASSLGGISPLHFGNGTRLTVT.

This chain connects TRBV18 to TRBJ1-5; a weak D match, TRBD1 (5 bases). The CDR3 is 15 amino acids. From germline, CDR1 is KGHSH and CDR2 LQKENI. The V end was cut by 3 bases, the J end by 6 bases, with 15 bases between. This CDR3 reads CASSPGPWRGQPQHF. DNA of the CDR3: TGTGCCAGCTCACCGGGGCCCTGGCGAGGTCAGCCCCAGCATTTT.

This chain connects TRBV30 to TRBJ1-6; D ambiguous. V was shortened by 0 bases and J by 7 bases, with 7 bases between the two germline ends. There are 13 residues in the CDR3. Germline CDR1 GTSNPN, CDR2 SVGIG (reference sequence). CDR3 residues: CAWSVDSNSPLHF. The CDR3 DNA is TGTGCCTGGAGTGTGGATAGCAATTCACCCCTCCACTTT.

The chain employs TRBV5-5 and TRBJ1-2; no firm D call. The CDR3 totals 13 residues. The ends were cut back, 0 bases at V and 6 bases at J, with 9 bases in the middle. Germline V gives CDR1 SGHKS, CDR2 YYEKEE (reference sequence). CDR3 residues: CASSLAQNHGYTF. The DNA of the CDR3 is TGTGCCAGCAGCTTGGCACAGAACCATGGCTACACCTTC.

This clone was observed a few times. The chain recombines TRBV7-9 with TRBJ2-7, with 7 nucleotides matching TRBD1. The V and J ends lost 5 bases and 5 bases, in that order; junction bases with no gene match: 15. Germline V gene sequence: CDR1 SEHNR, CDR2 FQNEAQ (reference sequence). This CDR3 has 16 amino acids. The DNA of the CDR3 is TGTGCCAGCAGCCCAGGTACGAGGCGACAGGGAAACGAGCAGTACTTC. Encoded protein: CASSPGTRRQGNEQYF.

The chain recombines TRBV6-5 with TRBJ2-7; D may be TRBD2 (5 bases). Germline loops: CDR1 MNHEY, CDR2 SVGAGI. V gave up 6 bases and J gave up 1 base, with 10 bases separating them. The CDR3 contains 13 residues. The CDR3 DNA sequence: TGTGCCAGCAGAGGAGGAGGATCCTACGAGCAGTACTTC. Amino acid sequence: CASRGGGSYEQYF.

In its sample, this clone was seen once. CDR3 sequence: CASSGDTRDTQYF. The DNA for the CDR3 is TGTGCCAGCAGTGGTGACACCAGGGATACGCAGTATTTT. The chain joins TRBV2 to TRBJ2-3; D is unresolved. Trimming removed 4 bases at V and 6 bases at J, with 11 bases between. CDR3 length: 13 residues. Germline V CDR1 and CDR2: SNHLY, FYNNEI.

This chain uses TRBV6-4 with TRBJ2-1, with 8 bases fitting TRBD2. This CDR3 spans 15 amino acids. Per the germline V gene, CDR1 is MRHNA and CDR2 is SNTAGT. V was clipped by 2 bases and J by 4 bases; unmatched bases: 4. The CDR3 DNA sequence: TGTGCCAGCAGTGACGGCGCGGGAGGATACAATGAGCAGTTCTTC. It yields the protein CASSDGAGGYNEQFF.

The chain links TRBV9 to TRBJ2-7; 9 nucleotides align to TRBD2. From germline, CDR1 is SGDLS and CDR2 YYNGEE. Germline trimming cut 4 bases from V and 2 bases from J; bases unmatched to any gene: 4. The CDR3 has 14 amino acids. CDR3 residues: CASSPTSGPYEQYF. CDR3 nucleotides: TGTGCCAGCAGCCCGACTAGCGGTCCCTACGAGCAGTACTTC.

V and J are TRBV4-2 and TRBJ2-2, with 7 bases aligning to TRBD2. Germline-derived CDR1 and CDR2 are LGHNA and YNFKEQ. The J segment lost 0 bases and the V segment lost 1 base, leaving 5 bases of the junction unmatched. This CDR3 region has 17 residues. For the CDR3, the DNA is TGTGCCAGCAGCCAAGGTAGCGGGTATTCGAACACCGGGGAGCTGTTTTTT. Translated: CASSQGSGYSNTGELFF.

The chain is built from TRBV7-9 and TRBJ2-3; D possibly corresponds to TRBD1 (6 bases). V was cut by 5 bases and J by 3 bases, with 12 bases left in between. This CDR3 comprises 14 residues. CDR1 and CDR2 from the germline V gene are SEHNR and FQNEAQ (reference sequence). CDR3 coding DNA: TGTGCCAGCAGCGGGGACACGCGGACAGATACGCAGTATTTT. It yields the protein CASSGDTRTDTQYF.

The rearrangement links TRBV7-9 to TRBJ2-1; TRBD2 matches at 12 bases. Germline CDR1 is SEHNR and CDR2 is FQNEAQ (reference sequence). J lost 5 bases, V lost 5 bases, and 7 bases had no gene match. The CDR3 runs to 16 residues. The CDR3 loop is CASSPGLAGPNNEQFF. The CDR3 bases are TGTGCCAGCAGCCCCGGACTAGCGGGGCCCAACAATGAGCAGTTCTTC.